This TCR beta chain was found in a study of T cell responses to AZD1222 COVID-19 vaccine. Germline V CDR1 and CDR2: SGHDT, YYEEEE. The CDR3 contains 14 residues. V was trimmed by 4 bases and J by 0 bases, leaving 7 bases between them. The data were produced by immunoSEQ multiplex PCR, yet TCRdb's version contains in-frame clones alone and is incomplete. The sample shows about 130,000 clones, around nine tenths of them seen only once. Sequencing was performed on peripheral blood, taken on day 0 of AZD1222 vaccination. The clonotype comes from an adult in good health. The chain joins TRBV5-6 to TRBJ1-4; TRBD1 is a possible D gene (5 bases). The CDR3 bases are TGTGCCAGCAGCATAGGGGCAACTAATGAAAAACTGTTTTTT. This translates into CASSIGATNEKLFF.